One sample yielded the 23 T cell receptor beta chains listed below, sequenced in a study of Graves' ophthalmopathy and Graves' hyperthyroidism. Transcripts of RNA were the source for amplifying TCR beta CDR3 regions. Second-round multiplex PCR came after first-round RT-PCR with HTBI primers. TCRdb analysed the multiplex PCR reads with MiXCR anew, one entry per CDR3 protein. The sample includes over a million distinct CDR3 sequences, around a third of them seen just once. Sequences were obtained from peripheral blood or thyroid tissue (not recorded which). These receptors originate from an adult man with Graves' hyperthyroidism.

There are many counts of this clonotype. J is TRBJ1-2 and V is TRBV10-3; D is possibly TRBD1 (5 bases). There are 14 residues in the CDR3. The V end was cut by 10 bases, the J end by 0 bases, with 15 bases between. Per the germline V gene, CDR1 is ENHRY and CDR2 is SYGVKD. The CDR3 DNA reads TGTGCCACTTGGGGACCGAGAGCTAACTATGGCTACACCTTC. Protein: CATWGPRANYGYTF.

The chain combines TRBV29-1 with TRBJ2-7; D is perhaps TRBD1 (7 bases). Germline CDR1 reads SQVTM; CDR2 reads ANQGSEA. CDR3 length equals 15 residues. Trimming took 7 bases from V and 5 from J, leaving 24 bases between them. The CDR3 region has the DNA TGCAGCGCCGAGGATAGGTCAGGGGGGACCCACGAGCAGTACTTC. The encoded protein is CSAEDRSGGTHEQYF.

V usage is TRBV20-1 and J usage is TRBJ1-3, with D perhaps matching TRBD1 (5 bases). V lost 5 bases and J 0 bases, leaving 14 bases between the germline ends. Germline assignment: CDR1 DFQATT and CDR2 SNEGSKA (reference sequence). The CDR3 runs to 15 residues. In DNA form, the CDR3 reads TGCAGTGCTTCGGGACCGACGAGCTCTGGAAACACCATATATTTT. Translating gives CSASGPTSSGNTIYF.

This clonotype showed up many times. This chain joins TRBV12-3 or TRBV12-4 and TRBJ1-2, with D unclear. Trimming stripped 5 bases from V and 0 bases from J, with 7 bases between. The CDR3 runs 13 residues. DNA of the CDR3: TGTGCCAGCAGTCCGACACCTAACTATGGCTACACCTTC. Translating it yields CASSPTPNYGYTF.

This clonotype showed up many times. The chain recombines TRBV19 with TRBJ1-5, with a weak D call TRBD1 (6 bases). With 4 bases removed from V and 1 base from J, the gap between germline ends came to 14 bases. The germline CDR1 and CDR2 sequences are LNHDA and SQIVND (reference sequence). This CDR3 has 16 residues. The CDR3 sequence: CASSTRQVLSNQPQHF. The CDR3 DNA reads TGTGCCAGTAGTACCCGACAGGTGCTAAGCAATCAGCCCCAGCATTTT.

The chain recombines TRBV20-1 with TRBJ2-2, with 8 bases that match TRBD1. Germline lookup yields CDR1 DFQATT and CDR2 SNEGSKA (reference sequence). J lost 4 bases, V lost 3 bases, and 7 bases had no gene match. The CDR3 sequence is 15 residues long. The CDR3 DNA is TGCAGTGCTAGGGCCAATACAGGGGGCACCGGGGAGCTGTTTTTT. This translates into CSARANTGGTGELFF.

To note about this clonotype: This could be a read error, since a much larger clone is one nucleotide away. The chain couples TRBV28 to TRBJ2-5; D ambiguous. The length of the CDR3 is 10 residues. Germline V CDR1 and CDR2: MDHEN, SYDVKM. V lost 3 bases, J lost 7 bases, and 3 bases lay in between. In DNA, the CDR3 is TGTGCCAGCAGTTTTGGGACCCAGTACTTC. Protein product: CASSFGTQYF.

As for this clonotype: The junction and the germline gene differ at one end; a read error may be behind it. The CDR3 sequence is CASSRRSSANEKLFF. The CDR3 region has the DNA TGCGCCAGCAGCCGCAGAAGCTCGGCTAATGAAAAACTGTTTTTT. The rearrangement joins TRBV7-8 to TRBJ1-4; D is uncertain. The CDR3 contains 15 residues. Per the germline V gene, CDR1 is SGHVS and CDR2 is FQNEAQ.

This clonotype was detected a few times. The CDR3 sequence is CASIVAPANTGELFF. As DNA, the CDR3 is TGTGCCAGCATAGTTGCGCCTGCGAACACCGGGGAGCTGTTTTTT. This sequence joins TRBV12-3 or TRBV12-4 and TRBJ2-2; D remains unclear. The V end lost 7 bases, the J end lost 0 bases, and 12 bases lay between the germline ends. The CDR3 has 15 residues.

A note on this clonotype: A read error may explain this, as a much larger clone is one base away. The rearrangement uses TRBV2 and TRBJ2-2; no reliable D call. With 2 bases removed from V and 8 bases from J, the gap between germline ends came to 9 bases. CDR1 and CDR2 (germline): SNHLY, FYNNEI. The CDR3 is made up of 13 amino acids. The CDR3 DNA follows: TGTGCCAGCAGTGAACGCGGCGAGGGGGAGCTGTTTTTT. Protein sequence: CASSERGEGELFF.

Turning to this clonotype: A read error may be the cause here, since a much bigger clone is one base away. This rearrangement joins TRBV27 to TRBJ1-1; D is uncertain. The germline V gene encodes CDR1 MNHEY and CDR2 SMNVEV (reference sequence). The CDR3 runs 14 residues. CDR3: CASSPSSPNTGAFF. The CDR3 DNA reads as TGTGCCAGCAGTCCTTCCTCCCCGAACACTGGAGCTTTCTTT.

This clonotype was picked up a small number of times. The V gene is TRBV5-1, the J gene TRBJ2-2; tentative D call: TRBD2 (6 bases). CDR1 is SGHRS and CDR2 is YFSETQ in the germline V gene. The V end lost 6 bases, the J end lost 1 base, and 13 bases lay between the germline ends. The CDR3 length is 15 residues. The CDR3 bases are TGCGCCAGCACCATCGGAGGGGTGAACACCGGGGAGCTGTTTTTT. This translates into CASTIGGVNTGELFF.

Ten or more counts support this clonotype. The V and J genes are TRBV20-1 and TRBJ1-1; D call uncertain. Germline V gives CDR1 DFQATT, CDR2 SNEGSKA (reference sequence). This CDR3 has 13 residues. Trimming removed 0 bases from V and 0 bases from J, with 5 bases in between. DNA for the CDR3: TGCAGTGCTAGAGATGAAGTGAACACTGAAGCTTTCTTT. Protein product: CSARDEVNTEAFF.

There are a few counts of this clonotype. V gene TRBV5-4 combines with J gene TRBJ1-3; D is unclear. Germline CDR1 SGHNT, CDR2 YYREEE (reference sequence). The CDR3 consists of 14 residues. The germline V and J ends were trimmed by 2 bases and 2 bases, with 8 bases remaining between them. The CDR3 DNA sequence: TGTGCCAGCAGCTTCTATGGGGCTGGAAACACCATATATTTT. It is translated as CASSFYGAGNTIYF.

The V and J genes are TRBV7-9 and TRBJ1-1; a possible D gene is TRBD1 (5 bases). The CDR3 is 13 residues long. Looked up from germline, CDR1 is SEHNR and CDR2 is FQNEAQ (reference sequence). Trimming removed 6 bases at V and 10 bases at J, with 18 bases between. Here the CDR3 reads CASSGEDNSGAFF. The CDR3 nucleotides are TGTGCCAGCAGTGGGGAGGACAACTCGGGAGCTTTCTTT. Full variable domain (missing parts from reference TRBV7-9 and TRBJ1-1): DTGVSQNPRHKITKRGQNVTFRCDPISEHNRLYWYRQTLGQGPEFLTYFQNEAQLEKSRLLSDRFSAERPKGSFSTLEIQRTEQGDSAMYLCASSGEDNSGAFFGQGTRLTVV.

In nucleotides, the CDR3 is TGTGCCAGCAGCCAATCTCTTGGACGGCAAGGAGGGACTGAAGCTTTCTTT. It translates to CASSQSLGRQGGTEAFF. The chain couples TRBV2 to TRBJ1-1; no reliable D call. CDR1 SNHLY and CDR2 FYNNEI come from the germline V gene. V dropped 6 bases and J dropped 5 bases, with 25 bases sitting between them. This CDR3 contains 17 residues. The whole variable domain, remainder taken from reference TRBV2 and TRBJ1-1, is EPEVTQTPSHQVTQMGQEVILRCVPISNHLYFYWYRQILGQKVEFLVSFYNNEISEKSEIFDDQFSVERPDGSNFTLKIRSTKLEDSAMYFCASSQSLGRQGGTEAFFGQGTRLTVV.

To note about this clonotype: A read error may explain this, as a much larger clone is one base away. This chain uses TRBV7-9 with TRBJ1-2, with D unclear. Trimming took 4 bases from V and 3 from J, leaving 15 bases between them. This CDR3 spans 15 amino acids. Germline-derived CDR1 and CDR2 are SEHNR and FQNEAQ (reference sequence). CDR3 amino acids: CASSSPPWPDYGYTF. CDR3 nucleotide sequence: TGTGCCAGCAGCTCACCCCCATGGCCCGACTATGGCTACACCTTC.

This clonotype was detected ten times or more. CDR3 in amino acids: CASSPGVNEQYF. The CDR3 DNA reads TGCGCCAGCTCTCCGGGGGTAAACGAGCAGTACTTC. The chain has TRBV5-1 and TRBJ2-7, with a tentative D call TRBD2 (6 bases). Germline CDR1 SGHRS, CDR2 YFSETQ. Trimming stripped 7 bases from V and 5 bases from J, with 13 bases between. The CDR3 has 12 residues.

This rearrangement joins TRBV11-2 to TRBJ1-1; D might be TRBD1 (6 bases). V lost 5 bases and J lost 0, with 19 bases in between. This CDR3 region has 17 residues. CDR1 is SGHAT and CDR2 is FQNNGV in the germline V gene. DNA for the CDR3: TGTGCCAGCAGCCCCATGTCCGGGACATCGGTGAACACTGAAGCTTTCTTT. This translates into CASSPMSGTSVNTEAFF.

The rearrangement uses TRBV5-8 and TRBJ1-5, with D maybe TRBD1 (5 bases). Trimming left V 0 bases short and J 5 bases short, with 12 bases between. Germline V gene data show CDR1 as SGHTS and CDR2 as YDEGEE. The CDR3 is 15 residues long. The chain's CDR3 is CASSLDGDGDQPQHF. DNA of the CDR3: TGTGCCAGCAGCTTGGATGGGGACGGGGATCAGCCCCAGCATTTT.

The CDR3 here is CASSPHRPAGNQPQHF. The CDR3 DNA sequence: TGTGCCAGCAGTCCGCACCGACCGGCCGGCAATCAGCCCCAGCATTTT. The chain has TRBV12-3 or TRBV12-4 and TRBJ1-5, with D unresolved. V was clipped by 5 bases and J by 2 bases, with 16 bases between them. This CDR3 comprises 16 residues.

Regarding this clonotype: This may stem from a read error, because a much larger clone lies one nucleotide away. Since no conserved phenylalanine or tryptophan closes the CDR3, a read error is the likely cause. The CDR3 is CASSIEGSNTEAFL. CDR3 DNA: TGTGCCAGTAGTATCGAAGGTTCGAACACTGAAGCTTTCTTG. The chain is built from TRBV19 and TRBJ1-1; D gene unclear. V gave up 3 bases and J gave up 1 base, with 9 bases separating them. This CDR3 has 14 residues. Germline V gene sequence: CDR1 LNHDA, CDR2 SQIVND (reference sequence).

This clonotype was seen a handful of times. The rearrangement links TRBV2 to TRBJ1-4; 9 bases map to TRBD1. This CDR3 region has 15 residues. The germline CDR1 and CDR2 sequences are SNHLY and FYNNEI. V shed 4 bases and J 7 bases; nucleotides not matched to a gene: 7. The CDR3 is CASSARQGGIEKLFF. In nucleotides, the CDR3 is TGTGCCAGCAGTGCGAGACAGGGGGGGATTGAAAAACTGTTTTTT. The full variable domain, rest sourced from reference TRBV2 and TRBJ1-4, is EPEVTQTPSHQVTQMGQEVILRCVPISNHLYFYWYRQILGQKVEFLVSFYNNEISEKSEIFDDQFSVERPDGSNFTLKIRSTKLEDSAMYFCASSARQGGIEKLFFGSGTQLSVL.